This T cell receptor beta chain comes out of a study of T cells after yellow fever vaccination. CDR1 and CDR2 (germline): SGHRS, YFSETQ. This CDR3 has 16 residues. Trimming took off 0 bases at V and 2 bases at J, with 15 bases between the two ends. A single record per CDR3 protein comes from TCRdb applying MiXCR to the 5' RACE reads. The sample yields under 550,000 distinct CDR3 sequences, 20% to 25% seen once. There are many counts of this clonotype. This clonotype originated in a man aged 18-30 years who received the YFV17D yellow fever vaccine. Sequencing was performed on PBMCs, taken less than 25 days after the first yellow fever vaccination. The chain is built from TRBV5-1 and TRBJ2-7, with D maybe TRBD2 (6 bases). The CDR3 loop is CASSLAGLEPTYEQYF. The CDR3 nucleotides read TGCGCCAGCAGCTTGGCGGGACTCGAACCTACCTACGAGCAGTACTTC. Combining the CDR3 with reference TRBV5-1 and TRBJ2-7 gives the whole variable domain KAGVTQTPRYLIKTRGQQVTLSCSPISGHRSVSWYQQTPGQGLQFLFEYFSETQRNKGNFPGRFSGRQFSNSRSEMNVSTLELGDSALYLCASSLAGLEPTYEQYFGPGTRLTVT.